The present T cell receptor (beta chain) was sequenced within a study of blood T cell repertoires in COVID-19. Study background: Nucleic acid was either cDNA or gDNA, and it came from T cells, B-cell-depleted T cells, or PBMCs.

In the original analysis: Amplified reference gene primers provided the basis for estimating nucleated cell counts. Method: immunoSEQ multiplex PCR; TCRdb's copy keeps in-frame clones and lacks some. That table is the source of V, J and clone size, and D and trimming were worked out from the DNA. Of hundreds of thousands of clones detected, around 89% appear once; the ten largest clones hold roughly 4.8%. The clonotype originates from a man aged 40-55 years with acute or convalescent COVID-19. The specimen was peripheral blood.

Here the CDR3 reads CASSIFQGMVTEAFF. As DNA, the CDR3 is TGTGCCAGTAGTATTTTTCAGGGCATGGTCACTGAAGCTTTCTTT. The rearrangement uses TRBV19 and TRBJ1-1, with D possibly TRBD1 on 5 matching bases. CDR1 and CDR2 (germline): LNHDA, SQIVND (reference sequence). This CDR3 has 15 amino acids. Trimming took 3 bases from V and 4 from J, leaving 15 bases between them.